This T cell receptor (beta chain) originates from a study of cytomegalovirus exposure and HLA in healthy donors. Study-wide findings and caveats: Looking again later, the authors saw that most CMV-associated TCR beta chains seemed HLA-restricted. In vitro assays verified that a few CMV-associated chains recognized CMV antigens specifically.

The PCR made use of 60 Vbeta and 13 Jbeta primers. Here immunoSEQ multiplex PCR was the method, and the copy in TCRdb shows in-frame clones only, minus some. Of tens of thousands of clones in the sample, 55% to 75% were seen once. The germline V and J ends were trimmed by 4 bases and 3 bases, with 9 bases remaining between them. The CDR3 runs 12 residues. The germline V gene encodes CDR1 SQVTM and CDR2 ANQGSEA. With regard to this clone: Its antigen is unidentified.

Each of the donors was a healthy bone marrow donor. The study sampled nominally healthy donors, though unrecorded immune exposures were likely. The chain recombines TRBV29-1 with TRBJ1-1; D unclear. The TCR sequence derives from a young woman in good health and CMV-seronegative. Sequenced input: PBMCs. CDR3 loop: CSVVLSYTEAFF. The CDR3 region has the DNA TGCAGCGTTGTCCTTAGCTACACTGAAGCTTTCTTT. Looking up the rest from reference TRBV29-1 and TRBJ1-1 gives the full variable domain: SAVISQKPSRDICQRGTSLTIQCQVDSQVTMMFWYRQQPGQSLTLIATANQGSEATYESGFVIDKFPISRPNLTFSTLTVSNMSPEDSSIYLCSVVLSYTEAFFGQGTRLTVV.